This TCR beta chain stems from a study of Graves' ophthalmopathy and Graves' hyperthyroidism. The study's findings and limits: Detected in blood as well were most expanded thyroid clonotypes with frequency above 0.001.

This clonotype was observed many times. The antigen is unknown. The germline gene is not matched at one end of the junction; a read error may be the cause. Stable hyperthyroidism meant no progression to ophthalmopathy within 18 months of follow-up. Exclusion applied to patients with other autoimmune diseases, uncontrolled infections, pregnancy or lactation. Beta-chain TCR CDR3 regions were amplified from RNA transcripts. First-round RT-PCR employed HTBI primers, with a second-round multiplex PCR after it. One entry per CDR3 protein results from TCRdb running MiXCR on the multiplex PCR reads. The sample holds 680,000 or so distinct CDR3 sequences, about a fifth seen once. The CDR3 contains 14 residues.

The chain links TRBV12-3 or TRBV12-4 to TRBJ1-3; the D gene is possibly TRBD1 (5 bases). The clonotype comes from a young woman with stable Graves' hyperthyroidism. Some clones in this sample may be carry-over from other donors' samples. The source material was peripheral blood. CDR3 region: CASSLGHSRNTIYF. The CDR3 coding sequence is TGTGCCAGCAGTCTCGGACACTCTAGAAACACCATATATTTT.